The rows below give T cell receptor beta chains drawn from one sample of a study of cytomegalovirus exposure and HLA in healthy donors. Profiling relied on immunoSEQ multiplex PCR, and the TCRdb table lists in-frame clones only, not all of them. Of over 200,000 clones listed, roughly 91% are singletons. Material: PBMCs. These receptors originate from a woman under 30 in good health and CMV-seropositive. CDR3s include the opening cysteine and the closing phenylalanine or tryptophan. Each record gives: V gene, J gene, D gene, clone size, CDR3 DNA, CDR3 protein. A D gene is named only where the DNA matches it firmly. A clone size is listed for some rows: how often the clone was seen (once, few, many), or a class if it is expanded.

TRBV5-1	TRBJ2-7	TRBD1	few	TGCGCCAGCAGCTACCGGGACAGCACCTACGAGCAGTACTTC	CASSYRDSTYEQYF
TRBV25-1	TRBJ1-5	TRBD1	.	TGTGCCAGCAGTCCCTGGACAGGGAGAGGGCCCCAGCATTTT	CASSPWTGRGPQHF
TRBV28	TRBJ1-5	.	.	TGTGCCAGCGCCTCCAGGGGTCGGGGCAATCAGCCCCAGCATTTT	CASASRGRGNQPQHF
TRBV27	TRBJ2-7	TRBD1	.	TGTGCCAGCAGTTTACTGGGACAGGGAATTGGCGAGCAGTACTTC	CASSLLGQGIGEQYF
TRBV7-9	TRBJ2-7	TRBD1	.	TGTGCCAGCAGCGGGCGACAGGGATCCCCCTACGAGCAGTACTTC	CASSGRQGSPYEQYF
TRBV6-4	TRBJ2-2	.	.	TGTGCCAGCAGTGACTCCGCTGAGACCGGGGAGCTGTTTTTT	CASSDSAETGELFF
TRBV2	TRBJ2-3	TRBD1	.	TGTGCCAGCAGTGTCCAGGGGGACACAGATACGCAGTATTTT	CASSVQGDTDTQYF
TRBV29-1	TRBJ2-1	.	.	TGCAGCGTGGAGCTGAGCTCCTACAATGAGCAGTTCTTC	CSVELSSYNEQFF
TRBV10-1	TRBJ2-1	.	.	TGCGCCAGCGGGCGGGGCCCCGAGCAGTTCTTC	CASGRGPEQFF
TRBV27	TRBJ1-5	.	.	TGTGCCAGCAGTTACAGGAGTAGCTATCAGCCCCAGCATTTT	CASSYRSSYQPQHF
TRBV4-1	TRBJ2-7	TRBD1	.	TGCGCCAGCAGCCAAGCAGGGGGAGACGAGCAGTACTTC	CASSQAGGDEQYF
TRBV6-6	TRBJ1-1	.	once	TGTGCCAGCAGTTACTCGGCGGAGAAAGCTTTCTTT	CASSYSAEKAFF
TRBV7-2	TRBJ1-5	.	.	TGTGCCAGCAGCCCGATGGGGGGGGTTGGACAGCCCCAGCATTTT	CASSPMGGVGQPQHF
TRBV5-4	TRBJ1-1	.	.	TGTGCCAGCAGCTTCGGGGACACTGAAGCTTTCTTT	CASSFGDTEAFF
TRBV27	TRBJ2-3	TRBD2	.	TGTGCCAGCCGGACTGGGGGGAGGGCCGGTACGCAGTATTTT	CASRTGGRAGTQYF
TRBV7-9	TRBJ1-5	TRBD1	.	TGTGCCAGCAGCCAGACAGGGGGCGACCCGCCCCAGCATTTT	CASSQTGGDPPQHF
TRBV10-3	TRBJ2-7	TRBD2	.	TGTGCCATCAGTGTATTAGCGGGGGCCTACGAGCAGTACTTC	CAISVLAGAYEQYF
TRBV29-1	TRBJ2-7	.	.	TGCAGCGTTGGGGAGGCCTACGAGCAGTACTTC	CSVGEAYEQYF
TRBV4-1	TRBJ2-1	.	.	TGCGCCAGCAGCCCCCTCGGTAGTTCGGGGAGTTATGAGCAGTTCTTC	CASSPLGSSGSYEQFF
TRBV7-8	TRBJ1-5	.	once	TGTGCCAGCAGCTTACGGCAGGCGTATAGCAATCAGCCCCAGCATTTT	CASSLRQAYSNQPQHF
TRBV28	TRBJ2-1	TRBD2	.	TGTGCCAGCAGTTCTAGCGGGAGGGCCGCCGGGGATGAGCAGTTCTTC	CASSSSGRAAGDEQFF
TRBV28	TRBJ2-7	.	.	TGTGCCAGCAGTTTATGGGCAAATGGCGAGCAGTACTTC	CASSLWANGEQYF
TRBV6-5	TRBJ1-2	TRBD1	.	TGTGCCAGCAAAACAAGGACAGGGGGAGGCTATGGCTACACCTTC	CASKTRTGGGYGYTF
TRBV10-1	TRBJ1-3	.	.	TGCGCCAGCAGTGAATCCGGGGGACTAGGAAACACCATATATTTT	CASSESGGLGNTIYF
TRBV25-1	TRBJ2-2	TRBD1	.	TGTGCCAGCAGTGAATATAAAGGGACAGGGGGGCACACCGGGGAGCTGTTTTTT	CASSEYKGTGGHTGELFF
TRBV6-5	TRBJ2-1	.	.	TGTGCCAGCAGCAGGTCGGCGGAGCAGTTCTTC	CASSRSAEQFF
TRBV11-2	TRBJ2-1	TRBD2	.	TGTGCCAGCAGGAGGGTAGCGGGAGTGGATGAGCAGTTCTTC	CASRRVAGVDEQFF
TRBV30	TRBJ2-1	.	.	TGTGCCTGGGGGGGGAGCTCCTACAATGAGCAGTTCTTC	CAWGGSSYNEQFF
TRBV7-8	TRBJ2-3	.	once	TGTGCCAGCAGCTTAGCGGGAAGGTCGGGGGATACGCAGTATTTT	CASSLAGRSGDTQYF
TRBV5-6	TRBJ2-7	.	.	TGTGCCAGCAGCTCCAGTTACGAGCAGTACTTC	CASSSSYEQYF
TRBV5-6	TRBJ2-7	.	.	TGTGCCAGCAGCTGGGGCTTTGGAGACTCCTACGAGCAGTACTTC	CASSWGFGDSYEQYF
TRBV6-1	TRBJ1-5	.	.	TGTGCCAGCAGTGAATGGAGTAGTAATCAGCCCCAGCATTTT	CASSEWSSNQPQHF
TRBV15	TRBJ2-7	.	.	TGTGCCACCAGCAGAAAGGGGGGGTTCTACGAGCAGTACTTC	CATSRKGGFYEQYF
TRBV28	TRBJ2-2	TRBD2	.	TGTGCCAGCACACCAACTAGCGGGAACACCGGGGAGCTGTTTTTT	CASTPTSGNTGELFF
TRBV27	TRBJ2-3	TRBD2	.	TGTGCCAGCAGTTTAGGGACTATGGATACGCAGTATTTT	CASSLGTMDTQYF
TRBV30	TRBJ1-1	TRBD1	.	TGTGCCTGGAGTGTTGGGGGGACAGGGGATACTGAAGCTTTCTTT	CAWSVGGTGDTEAFF
TRBV30	TRBJ1-3	TRBD1	.	TGTGCCTGGGGGACAGGAGGAAACACCATATATTTT	CAWGTGGNTIYF
TRBV27	TRBJ1-1	TRBD1	.	TGTGCCAGCAGTCCCCGACAGGGTTGGGTGATGAACACTGAAGCTTTCTTT	CASSPRQGWVMNTEAFF
TRBV28	TRBJ2-7	.	once	TGTGCCAGCAGCCCGAGGACAGATCAGTACTTC	CASSPRTDQYF
TRBV18	TRBJ1-5	TRBD1	.	TGTGCCAGCTCACCCCCGGGGACAGGGGGCAATCAGCCCCAGCATTTT	CASSPPGTGGNQPQHF
TRBV6-6	TRBJ2-7	TRBD2	.	TGTGCCAGCAGTTACCGGGAGGACGAGCAGTACTTC	CASSYREDEQYF
TRBV28	TRBJ1-2	.	.	TGTGCCAGCAGTTCCCCCCGGGGGGGCGGCTATGGCTACACCTTC	CASSSPRGGGYGYTF
TRBV4-1	TRBJ2-7	.	.	TGCGCCAGCAGCCCACAGAGTTCCTACGAGCAGTACTTC	CASSPQSSYEQYF